This paragraph covers one T cell receptor (beta chain) sequence. The antigen remains unidentified. These data originate in a study of T cell responses to AZD1222 COVID-19 vaccine. Study conclusions and caveats: Spike-wide coverage was observed for vaccine-associated CD4 TCRs, with dominant responses at 160-218 and 743-854. The donor group comprised mostly white British people and more females; the analysis possibly underestimated clonal diversity.

Profiling relied on immunoSEQ multiplex PCR, and the TCRdb table lists in-frame clones only, not all of them. There are roughly 100,000 clones in the sample; about nine tenths occur only once, and 45% lies in the top ten. Losses at the gene ends were 5 bases for V and 2 bases for J; bases not matched to a gene: 3. Germline V gives CDR1 SGHVS, CDR2 FQNEAQ. This CDR3 region has 13 residues. The sample was peripheral blood, taken on day 0 of AZD1222 vaccination. This TCR was sampled from an adult in good health. V gene TRBV7-8 combines with J gene TRBJ2-7; TRBD1 aligns across 7 bases. The CDR3 DNA reads as TGTGCCAGCAGCCGGACAGGCCCCTACGAGCAGTACTTC. Protein sequence: CASSRTGPYEQYF.